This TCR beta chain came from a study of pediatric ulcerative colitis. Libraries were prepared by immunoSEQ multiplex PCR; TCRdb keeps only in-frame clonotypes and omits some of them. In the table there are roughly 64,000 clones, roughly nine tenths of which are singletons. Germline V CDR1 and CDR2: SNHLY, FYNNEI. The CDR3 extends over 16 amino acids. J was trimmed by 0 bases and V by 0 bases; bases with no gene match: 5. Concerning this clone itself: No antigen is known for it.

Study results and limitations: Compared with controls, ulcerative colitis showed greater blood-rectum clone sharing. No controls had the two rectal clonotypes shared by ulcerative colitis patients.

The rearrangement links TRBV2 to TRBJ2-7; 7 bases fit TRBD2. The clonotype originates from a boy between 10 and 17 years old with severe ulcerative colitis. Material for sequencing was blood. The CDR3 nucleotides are TGTGCCAGCAGTGAAGCGGGGGGGGACTCCTCCTACGAGCAGTACTTC. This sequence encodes CASSEAGGDSSYEQYF.